Below are 18 T cell receptor beta chains sequenced from a single sample in a study of blood T cell repertoires in COVID-19. The data were produced by immunoSEQ multiplex PCR, yet TCRdb's version contains in-frame clones alone and is incomplete. The top ten clones hold roughly 1.2% of a sample with approximately 250,000 clones, 88% of them seen once. The specimen sequenced was PBMCs or T cells enriched from blood (not recorded which). Receptor source: a middle-aged woman with acute COVID-19.

The V call is TRBV19, the J call TRBJ1-2, with D unresolved. CDR3 length: 13 amino acids. The V and J ends lost 10 bases and 6 bases respectively, with 18 bases between them. Germline lookup yields CDR1 LNHDA and CDR2 SQIVND (reference sequence). The chain's CDR3 is CATAWTNTNGYTF. The CDR3 DNA is TGTGCCACCGCCTGGACTAATACGAATGGCTACACCTTC.

V and J are TRBV20-1 and TRBJ1-2; D is possibly TRBD1 (6 bases). Germline CDR1 reads DFQATT; CDR2 reads SNEGSKA (reference sequence). Trimming took 8 bases from V and 7 from J, leaving 14 bases between them. The CDR3 covers 11 residues. In DNA form, the CDR3 reads TGCAGTTCCTTTTGGGGGCTTGGCTACACCTTC. It translates to CSSFWGLGYTF.

This clone was seen just once. The chain is built from TRBV5-4 and TRBJ2-2; 11 positions agree with TRBD1. The CDR3 runs to 16 residues. Germline V lookup: CDR1 SGHNT, CDR2 YYREEE (reference sequence). J lost 4 bases, V lost 4 bases, and 6 bases had no gene match. The chain's CDR3 is CASSRGTGGITGELFF. The CDR3 DNA reads as TGTGCCAGCAGCCGGGGGACAGGGGGGATCACCGGGGAGCTGTTTTTT.

This sequence joins TRBV7-6 and TRBJ2-3; TRBD1 agrees at 8 bases. The CDR3 is made up of 20 amino acids. The germline V gene encodes CDR1 SGHVS and CDR2 FNYEAQ. Trimming took 2 bases from V and 4 from J; bases not matched to a gene: 20. CDR3 in amino acids: CASSLFPLNRQGAWSDTQYF. CDR3 in DNA: TGTGCCAGCAGCTTATTCCCCCTGAATCGGCAGGGGGCTTGGTCAGATACGCAGTATTTT.

The chain combines TRBV12-3 or TRBV12-4 with TRBJ1-5, with a possible D match to TRBD1 (5 bases). V dropped 6 bases and J dropped 3 bases, with 9 bases sitting between them. The CDR3 covers 13 residues. CDR3 residues: CASRAQDNQPQHF. The DNA for the CDR3 is TGTGCCAGCAGGGCACAGGACAATCAGCCCCAGCATTTT.

This chain links TRBV27 with TRBJ1-4; possible D gene TRBD1, 6 bases. The CDR3 loop spans 15 amino acids. Germline lookup yields CDR1 MNHEY and CDR2 SMNVEV (reference sequence). Trimming pared 2 bases from V and 5 bases from J, leaving 12 bases between. CDR3 bases: TGTGCCAGCAGTTTACTGGGGCAGGGGAATGAAAAACTGTTTTTT. It codes for CASSLLGQGNEKLFF.

The CDR3 nucleotides read TGCGCCAGCAGCACCTCTTCGGGACTAGTTTGGGCTCGGGGCAATGAGCAGTTCTTC. This encodes CASSTSSGLVWARGNEQFF. The chain combines TRBV5-1 with TRBJ2-1; 8 positions match TRBD2. CDR1 SGHRS and CDR2 YFSETQ come from the germline V gene. The CDR3 totals 19 residues. Trimming removed 4 bases from V and 6 bases from J; junction bases left unmatched: 21.

The CDR3 region is CASSHRGTYNSPLHF. The CDR3 nucleotides read TGTGCCAGCAGTCACAGGGGCACGTATAATTCACCCCTCCACTTT. The rearrangement joins TRBV25-1 to TRBJ1-6; 7 nucleotides line up with TRBD1. V was clipped by 5 bases and J by 4 bases; unmatched bases: 5. CDR3 size: 15 residues. Germline loops: CDR1 MGHDK, CDR2 SYGVNS. The whole variable domain, remainder taken from reference TRBV25-1 and TRBJ1-6, is EADIYQTPRYLVIGTGKKITLECSQTMGHDKMYWYQQDPGMELHLIHYSYGVNSTEKGDLSSESTVSRIRTEHFPLTLESARPSHTSQYLCASSHRGTYNSPLHFGNGTRLTVT.

V usage is TRBV24-1 and J usage is TRBJ2-2; 8 positions match TRBD2. The junction had 15 bases not matched to a gene; V was cut back by 3 bases and J by 7 bases. Germline V gene lookup returns CDR1 KGHDR and CDR2 SFDVKD. The CDR3 runs to 18 residues. CDR3 loop: CATSDLRFSGSGVGELFF. In DNA form, the CDR3 reads TGTGCCACCAGTGATCTCCGATTCAGCGGGAGTGGGGTCGGGGAGCTGTTTTTT.

The chain combines TRBV9 with TRBJ1-1; TRBD1 might be the D (5 bases). The CDR3 spans 15 residues. Germline lookup yields CDR1 SGDLS and CDR2 YYNGEE. V lost 4 bases and J lost 2, with 15 bases in between. As DNA, the CDR3 is TGTGCCAGCAGCTCGTGGACACACTCCAACACTGAAGCTTTCTTT. Its protein is CASSSWTHSNTEAFF.

The J gene is TRBJ1-4, the V gene TRBV4-2; 7 nucleotides align to TRBD1. V gave up 1 base and J gave up 6 bases; unmatched junction bases: 11. Germline V gives CDR1 LGHNA, CDR2 YNFKEQ. CDR3 size: 17 residues. DNA of the CDR3: TGTGCCAGCAGCCAAGCTTTAGGTAGCACAGGGGATGAAAAACTGTTTTTT. It translates to CASSQALGSTGDEKLFF.

This chain connects TRBV7-3 to TRBJ1-2, with TRBD1 as a possible D gene (5 bases). Trimming took off 2 bases at V and 3 bases at J, with 7 bases between the two ends. CDR3 length: 13 amino acids. The germline V gene encodes CDR1 SGHTA and CDR2 FQGTGA. The CDR3 bases are TGTGCCAGCAGCTTAGGCAGGGACTATGGCTACACCTTC. The encoded protein is CASSLGRDYGYTF.

V usage is TRBV3-1 (or the pseudogene TRBV3-2) and J usage is TRBJ1-2, with D maybe TRBD1 (6 bases). The CDR3 extends over 14 amino acids. Trimming left V 4 bases short and J 5 bases short, with 14 bases between. Germline CDR1 reads LGHDT; CDR2 reads YNNKEL (reference sequence). The CDR3 nucleotides are TGTGCCAGCAGCCCAGAGCACAGGGATTATGGCTACACCTTC. Protein sequence: CASSPEHRDYGYTF.

The chain recombines TRBV19 with TRBJ1-5; TRBD1 agrees at 9 bases. Germline CDR1 reads LNHDA; CDR2 reads SQIVND (reference sequence). The CDR3 loop spans 17 amino acids. The J segment lost 1 base and the V segment lost 2 bases, leaving 6 bases of the junction unmatched. The CDR3 DNA reads as TGTGCCAGTAGTATATATCGGACAGGGGCAAGCAATCAGCCCCAGCATTTT. Its translation is CASSIYRTGASNQPQHF.

This chain joins TRBV9 and TRBJ1-6; no clear D. The germline gives CDR1 SGDLS, CDR2 YYNGEE. This CDR3 has 16 amino acids. The germline V and J ends were trimmed by 7 bases and 2 bases, with 16 bases remaining between them. This CDR3 is CASSEGLPTYNSPLHF. CDR3 in DNA: TGTGCCAGCTCGGAGGGCCTCCCCACCTATAATTCACCCCTCCACTTT.

J is TRBJ2-3 and V is TRBV15; no reliable D call. Looked up from germline, CDR1 is LNHNV and CDR2 is YYDKDF (reference sequence). This CDR3 region has 14 residues. V gave up 8 bases and J gave up 4 bases, with 16 bases separating them. CDR3 in DNA: TGTGCCACCTCGTTACACGGAGAATCAGATACGCAGTATTTT. It specifies CATSLHGESDTQYF.

This chain's CDR3 is CASSEFIGLADLNEQFF. In DNA, the CDR3 is TGTGCCAGCAGTGAATTCATCGGACTAGCGGACCTCAATGAGCAGTTCTTC. This chain connects TRBV25-1 to TRBJ2-1; 10 positions agree with TRBD2. Germline assignment: CDR1 MGHDK and CDR2 SYGVNS. The CDR3 sequence is 17 residues long. Trimming removed 1 base from V and 6 bases from J; junction bases left unmatched: 9. The full variable domain, its missing parts supplied by reference TRBV25-1 and TRBJ2-1, is EADIYQTPRYLVIGTGKKITLECSQTMGHDKMYWYQQDPGMELHLIHYSYGVNSTEKGDLSSESTVSRIRTEHFPLTLESARPSHTSQYLCASSEFIGLADLNEQFFGPGTRLTVL.

This rearrangement joins TRBV14 to TRBJ1-3; TRBD1 matches at 11 bases. CDR1 and CDR2 from the germline V gene are SGHDN and FVKESK. With V trimmed by 1 base and J by 2 bases, 4 bases remained unmatched. CDR3 size: 17 residues. CDR3 bases: TGTGCCAGCAGCCAAGCACCGGGACAGGGGGCTGGAAACACCATATATTTT. The encoded protein is CASSQAPGQGAGNTIYF.